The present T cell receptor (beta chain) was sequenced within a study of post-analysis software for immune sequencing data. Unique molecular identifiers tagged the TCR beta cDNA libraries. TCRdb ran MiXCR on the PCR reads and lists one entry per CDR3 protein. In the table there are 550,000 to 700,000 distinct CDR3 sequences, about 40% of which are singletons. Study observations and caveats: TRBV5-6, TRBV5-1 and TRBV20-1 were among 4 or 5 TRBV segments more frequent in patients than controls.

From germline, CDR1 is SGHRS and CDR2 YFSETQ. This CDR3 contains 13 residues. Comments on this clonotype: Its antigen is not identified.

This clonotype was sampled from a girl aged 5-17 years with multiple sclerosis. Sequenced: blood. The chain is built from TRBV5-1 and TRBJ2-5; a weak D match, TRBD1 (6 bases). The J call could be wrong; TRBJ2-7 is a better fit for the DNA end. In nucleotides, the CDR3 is TGCGCCAGCAGCTTGAAACAGGGTGTCGAGCAGTACTTC. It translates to CASSLKQGVEQYF.